The clone carrying this T cell receptor (beta chain) was recorded at least ten times. No antigen is known for it. Coverage ceases 3 residues before the CDR3 finishes, and the germline J gene fills in the end. This sample was taken from a study of T cell clonality in common variable immunodeficiency. General observations from the study: CVID subjects shared fewer TCRbeta clones than healthy controls did. Links between repertoire features and CVID complications were heterogeneity-limited. Compared with healthy controls, CVID subjects showed increased TCRbeta clonality, mostly in about a third.

Clones were read by immunoSEQ multiplex PCR, and TCRdb kept only the in-frame ones, dropping some. Recorded here are about 59,000 clones, none singletons. The CDR3 length is 16 residues. The V gene's germline CDR1 is MNHEY and CDR2 SVGEGT. The germline V and J ends were trimmed by 5 bases and 3 bases, with 19 bases remaining between them. The sequence was collected from a person aged 18 to 75 in good health. V is TRBV6-2 or TRBV6-3 and J is TRBJ1-1; D perhaps matches TRBD1 (5 bases). Sequenced sample: peripheral blood mononuclear cells. The sequenced part of the CDR3 DNA is TGTGCCAGCAGTACTAAATACTCGGGAGGGGACACTGAA. Protein: CASSTKYSGGDTE. The entire CDR3 is CASSTKYSGGDTEAFF.